This T cell receptor (beta chain) stems from a study of T cell repertoires in aging, cancer and after chemotherapy. Study information: Six age groups, ranging from 30 or younger to 70 or older, included the donors. Repeat sampling of healthy donors over several months to years showed clear clonal overlap.

Notes on this clonotype: Its antigen is as yet unknown.

Whole-study results and caveats: Compared with age-matched healthy donors, untreated hematological or solid cancer patients showed higher blood TCR clonality. Median generation probability rose over the chemotherapy interval in each cancer cohort, suggesting rebound thymic output.

The CDR3 length is 16 residues. Germline CDR1 SGHVS, CDR2 FNYEAQ. The V and J ends lost 5 bases and 7 bases, in that order; junction bases with no gene match: 12. The template was genomic DNA from peripheral blood, not RNA. Multiplex touch-down PCR with TRB-A/B primers amplified rearranged V-D-J TRB sequences. TCRdb processed the multiplex PCR reads anew with MiXCR; each CDR3 protein has one entry. The data contain several thousand distinct CDR3 sequences, roughly 32% of them seen just once; the ten biggest clones take up 3.3%. The chain uses TRBV7-6 and TRBJ1-4; the match to TRBD1 covers 8 bases. The sequencing input was blood. The sequence was collected from a human donor in good health. CDR3 residues: CASSRQAAGGREKLFF. The CDR3 region has the DNA TGTGCCAGCAGCCGACAAGCGGCAGGGGGCCGTGAAAAACTGTTTTTT.